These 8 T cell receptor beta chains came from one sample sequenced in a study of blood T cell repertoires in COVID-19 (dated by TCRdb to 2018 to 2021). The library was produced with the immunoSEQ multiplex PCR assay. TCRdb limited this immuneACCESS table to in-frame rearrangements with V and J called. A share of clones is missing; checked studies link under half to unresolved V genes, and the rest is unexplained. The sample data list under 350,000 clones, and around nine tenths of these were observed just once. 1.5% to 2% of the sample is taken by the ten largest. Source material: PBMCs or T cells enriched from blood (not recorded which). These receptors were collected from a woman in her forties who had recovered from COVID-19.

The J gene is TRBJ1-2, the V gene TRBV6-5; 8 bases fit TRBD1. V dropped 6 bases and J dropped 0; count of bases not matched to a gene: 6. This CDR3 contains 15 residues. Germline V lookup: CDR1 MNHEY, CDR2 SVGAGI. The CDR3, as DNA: TGTGCCAGCAGGACGACAGGGGCAGCTAACTATGGCTACACCTTC. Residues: CASRTTGAANYGYTF.

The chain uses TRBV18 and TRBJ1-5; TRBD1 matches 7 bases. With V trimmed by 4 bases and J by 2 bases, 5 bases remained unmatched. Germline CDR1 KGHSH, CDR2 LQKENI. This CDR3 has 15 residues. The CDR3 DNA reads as TGTGCCAGCTCACGCTCAGGGGGTGGCAATCAGCCCCAGCATTTT. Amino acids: CASSRSGGGNQPQHF.

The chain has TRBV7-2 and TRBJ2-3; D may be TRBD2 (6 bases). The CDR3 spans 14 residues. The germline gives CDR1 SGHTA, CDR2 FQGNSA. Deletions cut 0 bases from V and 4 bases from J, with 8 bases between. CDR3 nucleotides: TGTGCCAGCAGCTTAGCGACGGGAGCAGATACGCAGTATTTT. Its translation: CASSLATGADTQYF.

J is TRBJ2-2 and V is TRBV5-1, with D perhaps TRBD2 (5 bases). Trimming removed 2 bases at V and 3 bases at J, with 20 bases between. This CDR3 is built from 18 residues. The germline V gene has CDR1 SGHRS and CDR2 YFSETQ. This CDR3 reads CASSFHAGAPAYTGELFF. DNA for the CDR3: TGCGCCAGCAGCTTTCATGCGGGTGCCCCCGCCTACACCGGGGAGCTGTTTTTT. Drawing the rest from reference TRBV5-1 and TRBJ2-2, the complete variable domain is KAGVTQTPRYLIKTRGQQVTLSCSPISGHRSVSWYQQTPGQGLQFLFEYFSETQRNKGNFPGRFSGRQFSNSRSEMNVSTLELGDSALYLCASSFHAGAPAYTGELFFGEGSRLTVL.

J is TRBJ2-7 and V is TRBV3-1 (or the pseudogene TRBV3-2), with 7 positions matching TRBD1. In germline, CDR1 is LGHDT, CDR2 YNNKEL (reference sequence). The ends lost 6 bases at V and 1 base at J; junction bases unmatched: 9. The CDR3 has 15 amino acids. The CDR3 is CASRYTGTESYEQYF. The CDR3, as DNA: TGTGCCAGCAGATATACCGGGACAGAATCCTACGAGCAGTACTTC.

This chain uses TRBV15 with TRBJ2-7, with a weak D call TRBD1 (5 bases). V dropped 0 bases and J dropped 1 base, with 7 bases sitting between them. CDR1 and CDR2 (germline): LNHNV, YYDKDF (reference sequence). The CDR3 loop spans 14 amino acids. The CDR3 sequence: CATSRDRQSYEQYF. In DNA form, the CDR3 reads TGTGCCACCAGCAGAGATCGACAGTCCTACGAGCAGTACTTC.

Here the CDR3 DNA reads TGTGCCACCAGCACAGGACAGACCACTATTGGCTACACCTTC. It codes for CATSTGQTTIGYTF. The V call is TRBV15, the J call TRBJ1-2, with D perhaps TRBD1 (6 bases). CDR3 length equals 14 residues. V lost 4 bases to trimming and J lost 7 bases, with 16 bases between them. Germline V gene sequence: CDR1 LNHNV, CDR2 YYDKDF (reference sequence).

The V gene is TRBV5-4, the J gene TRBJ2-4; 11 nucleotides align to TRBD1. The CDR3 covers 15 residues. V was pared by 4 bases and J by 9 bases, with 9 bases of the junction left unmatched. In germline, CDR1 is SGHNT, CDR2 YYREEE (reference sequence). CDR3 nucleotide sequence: TGTGCCAGCAGCCGGGACAGGGGGAGAGAGGGCATTCAGTACTTC. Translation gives CASSRDRGREGIQYF.